This T cell receptor (beta chain) was observed in a study of HIV-infected patients and healthy controls. TCRdb itself ran the 5' RACE reads through MiXCR, one entry per CDR3 protein. Found here are more than 15,000 distinct CDR3 sequences, roughly a fifth of them singletons; the top ten hold approximately 35%. The germline V gene encodes CDR1 LNHDA and CDR2 SQIVND (reference sequence). Between the trimmed V and J ends, which lost 3 bases and 9 bases, there was a span of 6 bases. The CDR3 sequence is 12 residues long. This sequence joins TRBV19 and TRBJ1-6; D uncertain. The source material was CD8+ T cells from blood. The TCR sequence derives from a human donor in good health. DNA for the CDR3: TGTGCCAGTAGTATTGGTACTTCACCCCTCCACTTT. Amino acids: CASSIGTSPLHF.